This T cell receptor beta chain was recovered during a study of blood T cell repertoires in COVID-19. Study in general: Specimens from acute and convalescent COVID-19 originated in the United States, Italy and Spain. PBMCs, B-cell-depleted T cells, or T cells were the source of the cDNA or gDNA that made up the material.

How the authors handled the data: Amplification of reference gene primers was used by the study to estimate nucleated cell counts. TCRdb's copy holds only in-frame clones and misses some; the assay was immunoSEQ multiplex PCR. V and J calls and clone size are copied from that table; D and trimming were computed from the DNA. Of around 250,000 clones in the sample, 65% to 85% were seen once. The sample comprised peripheral blood. This clonotype was obtained from a man of 80 years or more with acute or convalescent COVID-19.

CDR3 DNA sequence: TGTGCCAGCAGTTTACAGGGGGCGGCGGAGACCCAGTACTTC. Translated, it gives CASSLQGAAETQYF. This chain joins TRBV27 and TRBJ2-5, with 8 positions matching TRBD1. CDR1 is MNHEY and CDR2 is SMNVEV in the germline V gene (reference sequence). The CDR3 extends over 14 amino acids. With V trimmed by 2 bases and J by 5 bases, 4 bases remained unmatched.